A single sample gave rise to the 9 T cell receptor beta chains below, sequenced in a study of cytomegalovirus exposure and HLA in healthy donors. The PCR contained 60 Vbeta and 13 Jbeta primers. Sequencing used immunoSEQ multiplex PCR; TCRdb keeps in-frame clones, though not all of them. The sample yields about 190,000 clones, 70% to 75% seen once. Material for sequencing was PBMCs. All receptors derive from a man aged 25-45 years in good health and CMV-seropositive.

Notes on this clone: The same CDR3 also results from other DNA sequences found in this sample. The V and J genes are TRBV11-2 and TRBJ2-7; perhaps TRBD1 as D (6 bases). V was shortened by 1 base and J by 3 bases, with 10 bases between the two germline ends. Germline CDR1 and CDR2: SGHAT and FQNNGV. The CDR3 loop spans 14 amino acids. The CDR3 DNA reads as TGTGCCAGCAGCTTAGTCGGCAGGGGCTACGAGCAGTACTTC. Translated, it gives CASSLVGRGYEQYF.

The gene calls are TRBV11-2 and TRBJ2-1; 11 bases map to TRBD2. Germline trimming cut 6 bases from V and 7 bases from J; bases unmatched to any gene: 8. The CDR3 consists of 15 residues. Per germline, CDR1 SGHAT and CDR2 FQNNGV. As DNA, the CDR3 is TGTGCCAGCAGACAAACTAGCGGGAGTGGGAATGAGCAGTTCTTC. Its translation: CASRQTSGSGNEQFF.

Written as DNA, the CDR3 is TGTGCCAGTAGTATAGGGTCAGGGCTCCCCCAGCATTTT. This codes for CASSIGSGLPQHF. The V call is TRBV19, the J call TRBJ1-5; D possibly corresponds to TRBD1 (5 bases). This CDR3 is 13 amino acids long. Trimming cost V 1 base and J 10 bases, with 11 bases left between them. Germline CDR1 is LNHDA and CDR2 is SQIVND (reference sequence).

This clone was picked up a small number of times. Other DNA sequences in this sample translate to the same CDR3. This chain joins TRBV27 and TRBJ2-7, with 7 bases matching TRBD1. Unmatched junction bases numbered 4, after V lost 5 bases and J lost 6 bases. Germline V gives CDR1 MNHEY, CDR2 SMNVEV (reference sequence). The CDR3 runs to 12 residues. The CDR3 sequence: CASSQQGIEQYF. The CDR3 region has the DNA TGTGCCAGCAGTCAACAGGGGATCGAGCAGTACTTC.

The CDR3 protein is CASSQDTKRGTDTQYF. The CDR3 region has the DNA TGCGCCAGCAGCCAAGATACCAAGCGGGGCACAGATACGCAGTATTTT. The gene calls are TRBV4-3 and TRBJ2-3, with TRBD2 as a possible D gene (6 bases). The CDR3 length is 16 residues. Deletions cut 0 bases from V and 1 base from J, with 11 bases between. Germline-derived CDR1 and CDR2 are LGHNA and YSLEER.

This chain connects TRBV7-8 to TRBJ2-3, with 7 bases fitting TRBD2. This CDR3 spans 15 amino acids. Germline V lookup: CDR1 SGHVS, CDR2 FQNEAQ. With 4 bases clipped from V and 5 bases from J, the junction kept 9 bases outside the gene matches. The CDR3 loop reads CASSSRSGVGDTQYF. The CDR3 DNA follows: TGTGCCAGCAGCTCGAGAAGCGGGGTGGGAGATACGCAGTATTTT.

The chain recombines TRBV19 with TRBJ2-1, with D perhaps TRBD2 (5 bases). The CDR3 length is 13 residues. V lost 3 bases, J lost 8 bases, and 11 bases lay in between. The germline V gene encodes CDR1 LNHDA and CDR2 SQIVND (reference sequence). As DNA, the CDR3 is TGTGCCAGTAGTATTTGGGCTAGCTATGAGCAGTTCTTC. It translates to CASSIWASYEQFF.

This clone was seen a single time. The rearrangement joins TRBV7-9 to TRBJ2-1, with a possible D match to TRBD1 (7 bases). The length of the CDR3 is 13 residues. Germline assignment: CDR1 SEHNR and CDR2 FQNEAQ (reference sequence). The V gene lost 11 bases and the J gene lost 7 bases, with 18 bases spanning the gap. The CDR3, as DNA: TGTGCCCTCGGGAGACAGGGCCTAAATGAGCAGTTCTTC. It yields the protein CALGRQGLNEQFF.

This clone showed up just once. The V gene is TRBV4-2, the J gene TRBJ2-4, with 8 bases that match TRBD2. Losses at the gene ends were 1 base for V and 0 bases for J; bases not matched to a gene: 14. The germline CDR1 and CDR2 sequences are LGHNA and YNFKEQ. The CDR3 consists of 20 residues. The CDR3: CASSQVAGSGPSIAKNIQYF. DNA for the CDR3: TGTGCCAGCAGCCAAGTAGCGGGAAGTGGACCGTCAATAGCCAAAAACATTCAGTACTTC.